This T cell receptor beta chain was observed in a study of chemoradiotherapy in HPV16-positive cancers (dated by TCRdb to 2021 to 2024). About the full investigation: Using functional T-cell assays on cells from a couple of HPV16-positive patients, the researchers defined candidate HPV-specific T-cell clones and common TCR motifs. The study asked whether T-cell immunity against the HPV oncoproteins E6 and E7 changes during chemoradiotherapy and whether it affects survival. The candidate HPV-specific TCRs and motifs were subsequently tracked in TCR repertoires obtained from roughly 90 patients with HPV-related cancers. Points the paper makes about the study in general: Expansion of candidate HPV-specific clones and E7-related TCR motifs was observed in the tumor microenvironment during treatment, whereas no such expansion was observed for non-HPV-specific T cells. Among HPV16-positive patients, expansion of HPV-responsive T cells during chemoradiotherapy was associated with better recurrence-free survival. Only a couple of HPV16-positive patients were used to derive the functional definition of HPV-specific T cells, and the survival association was reported for HPV16-positive patients.

Repertoires were sampled repeatedly over the course of chemoradiotherapy, so clonal expansion could be followed in the tumor microenvironment. Notes on this clone: The antigen it recognizes is unknown. It has no much larger one-base neighbor in the sample; base qualities were not kept.

Preparation of the library involved the immunoSEQ multiplex PCR assay. Imported from immuneACCESS, the table was reduced by TCRdb to in-frame sequences with V and J called. These copies leave out some clones; in studies compared against another copy, an unresolved V gene accounts for under half, and the cause of the remainder is not known. The sample table shows 8,500 to 10,000 clones, and around four fifths are seen once. The biggest ten clones account for more than 8.5% of the sample. The receptor comes from a human donor with HPV-associated anogenital cancer. Sampling was done from a patient who underwent chemoradiotherapy.

Read as DNA, the sequence is TGTGCCAGCAGCAAGACAGGGTTAAGCTCTGGAAACACCATATATTTT. It translates to CASSKTGLSSGNTIYF. Rearrangement joined TRBV11-2 to TRBJ1-3; 7 nucleotides in the junction match TRBD1. Looking up the germline V gene yields CDR1 SGHAT and CDR2 FQNNGV. The V end gives up 5 bases and the J end 0 bases, leaving 7 bases in the junction not matched to a gene. The CDR3 runs 16 amino acids, cysteine and phenylalanine included. The read is trimmed to its CDR3 DNA, 48 bases read in frame from base 1.